This entry lists 9 T cell receptor beta chains sequenced from one sample in a study of technical replicates of blood from several donors. The protocol was immunoSEQ multiplex PCR, while the TCRdb copy is restricted to in-frame clones and leaves out a portion. Of approximately 79,000 clones in the sample, approximately 96% are singletons; the top ten hold roughly 0.3%. The sequencing input was T cells isolated from PBMCs. Every receptor here comes from a human donor in good health.

CDR3 nucleotide sequence: TGTGCCAGCAGCTCCATAGGGGCAACCACAGATACGCAGTATTTT. Translation: CASSSIGATTDTQYF. The rearrangement joins TRBV7-3 to TRBJ2-3; a weak D match, TRBD1 (5 bases). Trimming shortened V by 4 bases and J by 2 bases, and 13 bases separated the two germline ends. CDR3 length: 15 residues. Germline loops: CDR1 SGHTA, CDR2 FQGTGA.

The rearrangement joins TRBV5-4 to TRBJ2-1; 8 bases agree with TRBD2. The germline V gene has CDR1 SGHNT and CDR2 YYREEE (reference sequence). The CDR3 has 15 residues. The V and J ends lost 1 base and 6 bases, in that order; junction bases with no gene match: 6. Here the CDR3 DNA reads TGTGCCAGCAGCTTGCCCGGGACTAGTCCCAATGAGCAGTTCTTC. It specifies CASSLPGTSPNEQFF.

V is TRBV7-2 and J is TRBJ2-7; unclear D gene. The V end was cut by 5 bases, the J end by 4 bases, with 21 bases between. CDR1 and CDR2 (germline): SGHTA, FQGNSA. The CDR3 contains 16 residues. This CDR3 is CASSPLSLSGYYEQYF. The CDR3 nucleotides are TGTGCCAGCAGCCCCCTCTCCCTATCAGGTTATTACGAGCAGTACTTC.

The table lists this clone with a count of one. The chain uses TRBV14 and TRBJ1-2, with D maybe TRBD1 (6 bases). Germline V gene lookup returns CDR1 SGHDN and CDR2 FVKESK. V lost 3 bases and J lost 4, with 12 bases in between. CDR3 length: 14 residues. The CDR3 region is CASSHTTGPYGYTF. In nucleotides, the CDR3 is TGTGCCAGCAGCCATACCACAGGGCCCTATGGCTACACCTTC.

This rearrangement joins TRBV9 to TRBJ1-2; D uncertain. In germline, CDR1 is SGDLS, CDR2 YYNGEE. V was pared by 1 base and J by 4 bases, with 8 bases between. The CDR3 contains 13 residues. CDR3 bases: TGTGCCAGCAGCGTAACGGGAAGCTATGGCTACACCTTC. Its translation: CASSVTGSYGYTF.

The gene calls are TRBV28 and TRBJ1-5, with D maybe TRBD1 (5 bases). CDR1 is MDHEN and CDR2 is SYDVKM in the germline V gene. The CDR3 has 15 residues. Trimming cost V 5 bases and J 5 bases, with 16 bases left between them. This CDR3 is CASSMGLQGYQPQHF. CDR3 nucleotide sequence: TGTGCCAGCAGTATGGGACTCCAGGGTTATCAGCCCCAGCATTTT.

The rearrangement uses TRBV6-6 and TRBJ2-7; TRBD1 aligns across 7 bases. J gave up 5 bases and V 2 bases, and 6 bases lay outside the gene matches. CDR1 is MNHNY, CDR2 SVGAGI, per germline (reference sequence). The CDR3 runs to 14 residues. The CDR3 loop reads CASSYRDRVNEQYF. Here the CDR3 DNA reads TGTGCCAGCAGTTACCGAGACAGGGTAAACGAGCAGTACTTC.

J is TRBJ1-5 and V is TRBV19; 9 nucleotides align to TRBD1. Germline CDR1 LNHDA, CDR2 SQIVND (reference sequence). The V and J ends lost 10 bases and 2 bases, in that order; junction bases with no gene match: 6. The CDR3 has 14 residues. CDR3 bases: TGTGCCATCTCCAGGACAGGGGGCAATCAGCCCCAGCATTTT. It is translated as CAISRTGGNQPQHF. The complete variable domain, with remaining parts taken from reference TRBV19 and TRBJ1-5, reads DGGITQSPKYLFRKEGQNVTLSCEQNLNHDAMYWYRQDPGQGLRLIYYSQIVNDFQKGDIAEGYSVSREKKESFPLTVTSAQKNPTAFYLCAISRTGGNQPQHFGDGTRLSIL.

This chain uses TRBV4-2 with TRBJ1-6, with D perhaps TRBD1 (5 bases). The V gene's germline CDR1 is LGHNA and CDR2 YNFKEQ. The CDR3 loop spans 14 amino acids. V dropped 6 bases and J dropped 9 bases, with 15 bases sitting between them. The CDR3 spells CASSTTGVGSPLHF. The CDR3 DNA follows: TGTGCCAGCAGTACAACGGGGGTAGGTTCACCCCTCCACTTT.